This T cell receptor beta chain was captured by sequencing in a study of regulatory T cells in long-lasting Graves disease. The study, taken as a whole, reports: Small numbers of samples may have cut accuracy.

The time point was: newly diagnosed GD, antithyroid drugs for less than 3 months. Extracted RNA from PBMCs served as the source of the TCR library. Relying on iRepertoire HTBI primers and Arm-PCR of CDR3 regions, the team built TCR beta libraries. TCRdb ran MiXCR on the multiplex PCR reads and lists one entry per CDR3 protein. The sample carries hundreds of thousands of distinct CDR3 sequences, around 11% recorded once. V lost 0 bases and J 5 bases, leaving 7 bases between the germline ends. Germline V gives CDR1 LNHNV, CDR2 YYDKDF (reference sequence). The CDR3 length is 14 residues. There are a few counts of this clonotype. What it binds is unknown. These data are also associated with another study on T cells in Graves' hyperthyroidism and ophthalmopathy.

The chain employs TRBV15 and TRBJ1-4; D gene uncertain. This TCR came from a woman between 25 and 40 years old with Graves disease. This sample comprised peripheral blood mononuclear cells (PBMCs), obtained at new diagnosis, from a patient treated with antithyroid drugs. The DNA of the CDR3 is TGTGCCACCAGCAGAGATTCGACAAATGAAAAACTGTTTTTT. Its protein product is CATSRDSTNEKLFF. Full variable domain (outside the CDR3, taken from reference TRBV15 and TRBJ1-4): DAMVIQNPRYQVTQFGKPVTLSCSQTLNHNVMYWYQQKSSQAPKLLFHYYDKDFNNEADTPDNFQSRRPNTSFCFLDIRSPGLGDTAMYLCATSRDSTNEKLFFGSGTQLSVL.